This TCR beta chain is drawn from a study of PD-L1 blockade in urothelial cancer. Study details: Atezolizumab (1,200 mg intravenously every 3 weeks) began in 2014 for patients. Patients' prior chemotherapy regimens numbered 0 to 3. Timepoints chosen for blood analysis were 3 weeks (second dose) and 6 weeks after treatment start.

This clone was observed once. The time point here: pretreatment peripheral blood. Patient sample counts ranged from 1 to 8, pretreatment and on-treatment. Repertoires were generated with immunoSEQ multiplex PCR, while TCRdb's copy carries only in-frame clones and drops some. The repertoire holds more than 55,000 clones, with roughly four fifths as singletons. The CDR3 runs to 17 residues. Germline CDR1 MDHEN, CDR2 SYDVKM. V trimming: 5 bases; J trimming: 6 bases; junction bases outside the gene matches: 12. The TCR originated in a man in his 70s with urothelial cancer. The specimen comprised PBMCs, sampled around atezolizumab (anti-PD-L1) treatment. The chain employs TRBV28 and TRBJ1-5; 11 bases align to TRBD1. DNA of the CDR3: TGTGCCAGCAGTCCCGGGACAGGGGGGAATCTAGGTCAGCCCCAGCATTTT. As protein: CASSPGTGGNLGQPQHF. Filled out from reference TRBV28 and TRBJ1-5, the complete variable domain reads DVKVTQSSRYLVKRTGEKVFLECVQDMDHENMFWYRQDPGLGLRLIYFSYDVKMKEKGDIPEGYSVSREKKERFSLILESASTNQTSMYLCASSPGTGGNLGQPQHFGDGTRLSIL.